This T cell receptor beta chain was profiled in a study of cytomegalovirus exposure and HLA in healthy donors. PCR used 60 Vbeta primers and 13 Jbeta primers. The repertoire was sequenced with immunoSEQ multiplex PCR; TCRdb's copy has only in-frame clones and lacks some. There are some 130,000 clones in the sample; 77% occur only once, and around 2% lies in the top ten. Per the germline V gene, CDR1 is MNHEY and CDR2 is SVGAGI. The CDR3 extends over 13 amino acids. With 6 bases removed from V and 4 bases from J, the gap between germline ends came to 10 bases. Sequenced: PBMCs. This clonotype originated in a man aged 30 to 39 in good health and CMV-seronegative. The chain combines TRBV6-5 with TRBJ1-5, with D perhaps TRBD1 (6 bases). The CDR3 spells CASSNDRNQPQHF. The CDR3 DNA reads as TGTGCCAGCAGCAACGACAGGAATCAGCCCCAGCATTTT.